In its sample, the clone carrying this T cell receptor beta chain was seen a few times. Its antigen is as yet unknown. Germline V gene sequence: CDR1 SGHRS, CDR2 YFSETQ. The CDR3 loop spans 14 amino acids. Trimming stripped 4 bases from V and 2 bases from J, with 13 bases between. The source of the sample is a study of identical twins. General study findings and limits: Less excess twin sharing appeared in beta out-of-frame sequences. Models underpredicted monozygotic twin sharing of out-of-frame TCR alpha. Abundant cord blood beta clonotypes carried fewer insertions; memory repertoires showed none.

TCRdb itself ran the 5' RACE reads through MiXCR, one entry per CDR3 protein. The sample comprises approximately 410,000 distinct CDR3 sequences, about 18% of which are singletons, and more than 10% rests with the top ten. Sequenced: naive T cells sorted from blood. The sequence came from a man aged 50 or older in good health. The rearrangement uses TRBV5-1 and TRBJ2-7; TRBD1 is a possible D gene (6 bases). The CDR3 DNA reads as TGCGCCAGCAGCCCGTACAGGGCTCCCTACGAGCAGTACTTC. Protein sequence: CASSPYRAPYEQYF.